One T cell receptor (beta chain) is described in this entry. This record comes from a study of control samples from healthy donors and cancer patients. Trimming pared 0 bases from V and 0 bases from J, leaving 7 bases between. The CDR3 has 15 residues. Per germline, CDR1 SGDLS and CDR2 YYNGEE. TCRdb's copy holds only in-frame clones and misses some; the assay was immunoSEQ multiplex PCR. The sample consists of tens of thousands of clones, 89% of them appearing once. The TCR was taken from a man aged 45-60 years in good health. The J gene is TRBJ1-3, the V gene TRBV9, with D unresolved. Material: blood. The chain's CDR3 is CASSVEEYSGNTIYF. The CDR3 DNA follows: TGTGCCAGCAGCGTAGAAGAGTACTCTGGAAACACCATATATTTT.